This T cell receptor (beta chain) was profiled in a study of T cells in Graves' hyperthyroidism and ophthalmopathy. This CDR3 is built from 16 residues. Germline CDR1 DFQATT, CDR2 SNEGSKA (reference sequence). Trimming removed 3 bases from V and 0 bases from J, with 15 bases in between. RNA transcripts provided the source from which TCR beta CDR3 regions were amplified. The HTBI set primed first-round TCR CDR3 RT-PCR. TCRdb called the multiplex PCR reads again in MiXCR, with one record for every CDR3 protein. The sample consists of hundreds of thousands of distinct CDR3 sequences, more than 12% of them appearing once. This clonotype was seen repeatedly, ten times or more.

The clonotype originates from a woman between 50 and 59 years old with Graves' ophthalmopathy. V usage is TRBV20-1 and J usage is TRBJ2-1; D might be TRBD1 or TRBD2, each matching 6 bases. The material sequenced was blood. CDR3 amino acids: CSASKGVAASYNEQFF. CDR3 DNA: TGCAGTGCTAGTAAGGGGGTAGCGGCCTCCTACAATGAGCAGTTCTTC.